This TCR beta chain was sequenced in a study of blood T cell repertoires in COVID-19. About the research overall: PBMCs, B-cell-depleted T cells, or T cells were the source of the cDNA or gDNA that made up the material.

CDR1 and CDR2 from the germline V gene are MDHEN and SYDVKM. This CDR3 region has 16 residues. With 8 bases removed from V and 0 bases from J, the gap between germline ends came to 17 bases. The participants were between roughly 18 and 89 years old and came from about two dozen US areas. Cohorts were assigned according to the clinical history that participants reported. As processed by the authors: Estimated nucleated cell counts came from reference gene primer amplification. Generated by immunoSEQ multiplex PCR, the TCRdb table keeps only in-frame clones and is missing some. V and J calls plus clone size are reproduced from that table; the DNA served to infer D and trimming. The table records under 300,000 clones, 70% to 90% of them present only once.

The receptor comes from a woman in her 50s who had recovered from COVID-19. Sequencing was carried out using PBMCs or T cells enriched from blood (not recorded which). V gene TRBV28 combines with J gene TRBJ1-3; D is undetermined. The CDR3 region is CASRNPGGYSGNTIYF. CDR3 sequence (DNA): TGTGCCAGCCGTAACCCGGGAGGGTACTCTGGAAACACCATATATTTT.